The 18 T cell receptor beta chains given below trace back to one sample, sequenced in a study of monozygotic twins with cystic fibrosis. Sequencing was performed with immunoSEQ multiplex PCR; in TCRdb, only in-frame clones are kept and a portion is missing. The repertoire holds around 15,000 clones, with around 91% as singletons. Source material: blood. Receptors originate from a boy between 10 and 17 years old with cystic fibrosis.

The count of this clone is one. Here the CDR3 reads CASYRPTEEGMRGTNEAFF. The CDR3 DNA follows: TGTGCCAGCTACCGTCCAACGGAGGAGGGTATGCGCGGGACGAATGAAGCTTTCTTT. This sequence joins TRBV28 and TRBJ1-1; possibly TRBD1 for D (5 bases). This CDR3 has 19 residues. CDR1 is MDHEN and CDR2 is SYDVKM in the germline V gene. Deletions cut 8 bases from V and 7 bases from J, with 35 bases between.

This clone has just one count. The DNA for the CDR3 is TGTGCCAGCAGCCAAGGACTAGCGGTCACCTACGAGCAGTACTTC. It encodes CASSQGLAVTYEQYF. V gene TRBV4-2 combines with J gene TRBJ2-7, with 9 bases matching TRBD2. The CDR3 consists of 15 residues. V gave up 1 base and J gave up 2 bases; unmatched junction bases: 3. Per the germline V gene, CDR1 is LGHNA and CDR2 is YNFKEQ.

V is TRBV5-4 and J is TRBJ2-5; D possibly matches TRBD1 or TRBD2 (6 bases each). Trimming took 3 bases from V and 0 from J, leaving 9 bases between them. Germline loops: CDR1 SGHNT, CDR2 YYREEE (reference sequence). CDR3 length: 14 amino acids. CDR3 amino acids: CASSSGDYQETQYF. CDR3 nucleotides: TGTGCCAGCAGCTCAGGGGACTACCAAGAGACCCAGTACTTC. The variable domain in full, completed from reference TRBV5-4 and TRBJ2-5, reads ETGVTQSPTHLIKTRGQQVTLRCSSQSGHNTVSWYQQALGQGPQFIFQYYREEENGRGNFPPRFSGLQFPNYSSELNVNALELDDSALYLCASSSGDYQETQYFGPGTRLLVL.

The CDR3 sequence: CASSQEVAYKQYF. CDR3 nucleotide sequence: TGTGCCAGCAGCCAAGAAGTAGCGTACAAGCAGTACTTC. The chain has TRBV14 and TRBJ2-5; possibly TRBD2 for D (5 bases). Trimming removed 0 bases from V and 11 bases from J, with 13 bases in between. The CDR3 contains 13 residues. CDR1 and CDR2 (germline): SGHDN, FVKESK.

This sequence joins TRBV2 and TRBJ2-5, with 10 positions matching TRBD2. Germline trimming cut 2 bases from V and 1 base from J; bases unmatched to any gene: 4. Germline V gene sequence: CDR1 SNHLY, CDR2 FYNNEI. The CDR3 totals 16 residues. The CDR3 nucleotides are TGTGCCAGCAGTGAAATGGCTAGCGGGGGCCAAGAGACCCAGTACTTC. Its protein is CASSEMASGGQETQYF.

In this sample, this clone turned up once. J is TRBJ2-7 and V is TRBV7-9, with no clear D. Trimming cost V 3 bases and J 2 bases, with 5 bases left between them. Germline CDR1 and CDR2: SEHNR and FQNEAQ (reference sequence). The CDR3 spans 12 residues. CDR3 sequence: CASSFYTYEQYF. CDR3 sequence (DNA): TGTGCCAGCAGCTTTTACACCTACGAGCAGTACTTC.

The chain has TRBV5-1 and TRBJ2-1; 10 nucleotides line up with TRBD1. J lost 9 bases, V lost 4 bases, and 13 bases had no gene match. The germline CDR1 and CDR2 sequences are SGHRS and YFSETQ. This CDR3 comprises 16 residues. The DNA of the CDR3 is TGCGCCAGCAGCCCGGCGGGGACAGGGGCCCCCATTGAGCAGTTCTTC. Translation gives CASSPAGTGAPIEQFF. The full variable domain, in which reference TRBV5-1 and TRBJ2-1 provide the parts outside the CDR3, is KAGVTQTPRYLIKTRGQQVTLSCSPISGHRSVSWYQQTPGQGLQFLFEYFSETQRNKGNFPGRFSGRQFSNSRSEMNVSTLELGDSALYLCASSPAGTGAPIEQFFGPGTRLTVL.

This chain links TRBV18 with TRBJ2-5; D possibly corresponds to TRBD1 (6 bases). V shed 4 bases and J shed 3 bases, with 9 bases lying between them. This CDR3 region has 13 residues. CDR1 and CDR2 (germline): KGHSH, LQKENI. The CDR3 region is CASSLRQEETQYF. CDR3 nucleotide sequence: TGTGCCAGCTCACTGCGACAGGAAGAGACCCAGTACTTC.

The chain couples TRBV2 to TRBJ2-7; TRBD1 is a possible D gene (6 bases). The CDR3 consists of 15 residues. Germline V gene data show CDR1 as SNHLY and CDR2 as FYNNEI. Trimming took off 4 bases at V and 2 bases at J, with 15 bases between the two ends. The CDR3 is CASSGQGGATYEQYF. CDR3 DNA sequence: TGTGCCAGCAGTGGGCAAGGGGGTGCCACCTACGAGCAGTACTTC. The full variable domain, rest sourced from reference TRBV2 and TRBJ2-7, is EPEVTQTPSHQVTQMGQEVILRCVPISNHLYFYWYRQILGQKVEFLVSFYNNEISEKSEIFDDQFSVERPDGSNFTLKIRSTKLEDSAMYFCASSGQGGATYEQYFGPGTRLTVT.

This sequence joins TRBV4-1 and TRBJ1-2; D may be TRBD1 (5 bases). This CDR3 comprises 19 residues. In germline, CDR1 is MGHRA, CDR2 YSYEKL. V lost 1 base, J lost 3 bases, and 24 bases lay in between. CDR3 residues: CASSQGYITPRVGDYGYTF. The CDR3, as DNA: TGCGCCAGCAGCCAAGGCTATATTACACCGAGGGTGGGGGACTATGGCTACACCTTC.

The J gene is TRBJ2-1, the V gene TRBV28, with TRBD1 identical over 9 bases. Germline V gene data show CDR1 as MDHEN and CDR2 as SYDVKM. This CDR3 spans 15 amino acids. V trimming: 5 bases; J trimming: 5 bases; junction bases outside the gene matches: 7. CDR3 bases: TGTGCCAGCAGTGTAACAGGGGGCCGCCACAATGAGCAGTTCTTC. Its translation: CASSVTGGRHNEQFF.

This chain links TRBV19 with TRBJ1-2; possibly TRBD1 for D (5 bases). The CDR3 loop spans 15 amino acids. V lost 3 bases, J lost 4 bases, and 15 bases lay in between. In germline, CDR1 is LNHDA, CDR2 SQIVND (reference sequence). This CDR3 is CASSMGFGAGYGYTF. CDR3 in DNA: TGTGCCAGTAGTATGGGATTCGGGGCTGGCTATGGCTACACCTTC. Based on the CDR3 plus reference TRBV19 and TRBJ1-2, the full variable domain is DGGITQSPKYLFRKEGQNVTLSCEQNLNHDAMYWYRQDPGQGLRLIYYSQIVNDFQKGDIAEGYSVSREKKESFPLTVTSAQKNPTAFYLCASSMGFGAGYGYTFGSGTRLTVV.

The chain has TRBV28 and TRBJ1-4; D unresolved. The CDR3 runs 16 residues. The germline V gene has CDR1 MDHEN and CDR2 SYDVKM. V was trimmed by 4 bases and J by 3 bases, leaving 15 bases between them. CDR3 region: CASSSLEREANEKLFF. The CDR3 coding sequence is TGTGCCAGCAGTTCTCTCGAGAGAGAGGCTAATGAAAAACTGTTTTTT.

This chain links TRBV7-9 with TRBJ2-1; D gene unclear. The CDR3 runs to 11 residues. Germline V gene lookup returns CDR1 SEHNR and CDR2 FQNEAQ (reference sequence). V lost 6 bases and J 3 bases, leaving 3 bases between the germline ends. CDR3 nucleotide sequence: TGTGCCAGCAGGGTCTACAATGAGCAGTTCTTC. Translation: CASRVYNEQFF.

CDR3 protein: CSVTTSGSIYNEQFF. The CDR3, as DNA: TGCAGCGTAACCACTAGCGGGAGTATCTACAATGAGCAGTTCTTC. The V gene is TRBV29-1, the J gene TRBJ2-1, with TRBD2 matching over 11 bases. Germline trimming cut 6 bases from V and 3 bases from J; bases unmatched to any gene: 7. The CDR3 has 15 amino acids. CDR1 SQVTM and CDR2 ANQGSEA come from the germline V gene.

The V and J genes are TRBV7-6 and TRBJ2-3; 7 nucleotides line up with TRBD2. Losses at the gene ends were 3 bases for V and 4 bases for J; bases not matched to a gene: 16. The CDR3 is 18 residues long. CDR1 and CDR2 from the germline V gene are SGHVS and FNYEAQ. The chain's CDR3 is CASSLGLLAGGSSDTQYF. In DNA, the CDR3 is TGTGCCAGCAGCTTGGGGTTGTTGGCCGGGGGGTCTTCAGATACGCAGTATTTT.

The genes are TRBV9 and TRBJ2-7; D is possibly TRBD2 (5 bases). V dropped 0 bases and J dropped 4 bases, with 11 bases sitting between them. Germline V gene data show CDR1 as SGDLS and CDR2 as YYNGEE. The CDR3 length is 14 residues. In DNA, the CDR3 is TGTGCCAGCAGCGTAGACGGGAATGGTTACGAGCAGTACTTC. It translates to CASSVDGNGYEQYF.

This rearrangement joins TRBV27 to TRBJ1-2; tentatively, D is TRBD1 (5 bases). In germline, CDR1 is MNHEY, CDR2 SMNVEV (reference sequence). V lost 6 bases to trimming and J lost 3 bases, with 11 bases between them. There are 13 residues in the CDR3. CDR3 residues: CASRGDADYGYTF. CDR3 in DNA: TGTGCCAGCAGGGGGGACGCCGACTATGGCTACACCTTC.